This T cell receptor (beta chain) appears in the sequencing data of a study of CD8 T cells in ankylosing spondylitis. MiXCR was run by TCRdb on the 5' RACE reads, yielding one entry per CDR3 protein. The table lists more than 20,000 distinct CDR3 sequences, under 15% of them singletons. Deletions cut 2 bases from V and 4 bases from J, with 16 bases between. Germline-derived CDR1 and CDR2 are SGHVS and FQNEAQ. The CDR3 is 16 amino acids. The TCR comes from a male donor with ankylosing spondylitis or in good health (not recorded which). The specimen sequenced was blood. The rearrangement uses TRBV7-8 and TRBJ2-3; D possibly uses TRBD1 or TRBD2 (6 bases each). CDR3 DNA sequence: TGTGCCAGCAGCTTATTAAGGGGGGCTAGTTCAGATACGCAGTATTTT. As protein: CASSLLRGASSDTQYF.